A single sample gave rise to the 23 T cell receptor beta chains below, sequenced in a study of T cell responses to AZD1222 COVID-19 vaccine. Sequenced by immunoSEQ multiplex PCR; TCRdb stores in-frame clones only, minus some. The sample holds approximately 150,000 clones, 92% seen once. This specimen was peripheral blood, taken 28 days after the second AZD1222 dose. The receptors stem from an adult who received the AZD1222 COVID-19 vaccine.

J is TRBJ1-1 and V is TRBV19; D gene ambiguous. The V end was cut by 7 bases, the J end by 0 bases, with 3 bases between. CDR3 size: 11 residues. Germline CDR1 is LNHDA and CDR2 is SQIVND (reference sequence). Here the CDR3 DNA reads TGTGCCAGTACGTTGAACACTGAAGCTTTCTTT. Protein: CASTLNTEAFF.

The chain links TRBV19 to TRBJ2-3; tentative D call: TRBD2 (5 bases). Trimming removed 7 bases at V and 0 bases at J, with 11 bases between. Germline V lookup: CDR1 LNHDA, CDR2 SQIVND (reference sequence). This CDR3 contains 14 residues. This CDR3 reads CASTGSGSTDTQYF. CDR3 nucleotide sequence: TGTGCCAGTACGGGCAGCGGTAGCACAGATACGCAGTATTTT.

The V call is TRBV3-1 (or the pseudogene TRBV3-2), the J call TRBJ2-7; no firm D call. Trimming pared 2 bases from V and 2 bases from J, leaving 7 bases between. This CDR3 is 13 amino acids long. Germline V gene sequence: CDR1 LGHDT, CDR2 YNNKEL (reference sequence). CDR3 DNA: TGTGCCAGCAGCCAAATGGGGACCTACGAGCAGTACTTC. Its translation is CASSQMGTYEQYF.

The rearrangement joins TRBV29-1 to TRBJ1-2, with 9 bases aligning to TRBD1. The CDR3 is 13 residues long. V dropped 5 bases and J dropped 8; count of bases not matched to a gene: 9. Germline assignment: CDR1 SQVTM and CDR2 ANQGSEA. This CDR3 is CSVQRGQGGGYTF. Written as DNA, the CDR3 is TGCAGCGTTCAACGGGGACAGGGCGGAGGCTACACCTTC. The full variable domain, in which reference TRBV29-1 and TRBJ1-2 provide the parts outside the CDR3, is SAVISQKPSRDICQRGTSLTIQCQVDSQVTMMFWYRQQPGQSLTLIATANQGSEATYESGFVIDKFPISRPNLTFSTLTVSNMSPEDSSIYLCSVQRGQGGGYTFGSGTRLTVV.

The V and J genes are TRBV27 and TRBJ2-7; no definite D call. The germline V gene encodes CDR1 MNHEY and CDR2 SMNVEV (reference sequence). V lost 3 bases to trimming and J lost 0 bases, with 12 bases between them. This CDR3 contains 15 residues. The DNA for the CDR3 is TGTGCCAGCAGTTTTCGGTTCGGCAACTCCTACGAGCAGTACTTC. As protein: CASSFRFGNSYEQYF.

J is TRBJ2-3 and V is TRBV6-1, with D perhaps TRBD1 or TRBD2 (5 bases each). Germline assignment: CDR1 MNHNS and CDR2 SASEGT. This CDR3 comprises 20 residues. V was shortened by 4 bases and J by 0 bases, with 26 bases between the two germline ends. The CDR3 loop is CASSAIGEGYLFPSTDTQYF. CDR3 in DNA: TGTGCCAGCAGTGCGATCGGTGAGGGGTATCTGTTCCCTAGCACAGATACGCAGTATTTT.

J is TRBJ1-2 and V is TRBV4-2, with D maybe TRBD1 (5 bases). V dropped 3 bases and J dropped 7 bases, with 21 bases sitting between them. There are 16 residues in the CDR3. Looked up from germline, CDR1 is LGHNA and CDR2 is YNFKEQ. CDR3 sequence: CASSHPQDKQAGGYTF. The CDR3 DNA sequence: TGTGCCAGCAGCCACCCTCAGGACAAACAAGCTGGTGGCTACACCTTC.

The rearrangement uses TRBV9 and TRBJ2-6, with D possibly TRBD2 on 5 matching bases. Trimming shortened V by 4 bases and J by 0 bases, and 5 bases separated the two germline ends. The germline V gene encodes CDR1 SGDLS and CDR2 YYNGEE. The CDR3 extends over 14 amino acids. CDR3 DNA: TGTGCCAGCAGCCGGGACTCTGGGGCCAACGTCCTGACTTTC. It codes for CASSRDSGANVLTF.

V and J are TRBV4-1 and TRBJ2-1; TRBD2 aligns across 11 bases. Germline V CDR1 and CDR2: MGHRA, YSYEKL. The length of the CDR3 is 21 residues. Losses at the gene ends were 0 bases for V and 7 bases for J; bases not matched to a gene: 20. DNA of the CDR3: TGCGCCAGCAGCCAAGATCCCTTACTAGCGGGGGCCCCCCCTATTGGGAATGAGCAGTTCTTC. Protein: CASSQDPLLAGAPPIGNEQFF.

The chain recombines TRBV10-1 with TRBJ1-4; D perhaps matches TRBD1 (6 bases). V gave up 2 bases and J gave up 6 bases, with 16 bases separating them. The germline V gene encodes CDR1 WNHNN and CDR2 SYGVQD (reference sequence). This CDR3 region has 16 residues. The CDR3 DNA reads as TGCGCCAGCAGTGAGCCGCGACAGGCACGGTATGAAAAACTGTTTTTT. Amino acid sequence: CASSEPRQARYEKLFF.

The rearrangement joins TRBV27 to TRBJ1-6; D unresolved. The CDR3 runs 13 residues. Trimming left V 0 bases short and J 8 bases short, with 5 bases between. Per germline, CDR1 MNHEY and CDR2 SMNVEV (reference sequence). CDR3 sequence: CASSLSADSPLHF. The CDR3 nucleotides are TGTGCCAGCAGTTTATCTGCTGATTCACCCCTCCACTTT.

As regards this clone: This specimen includes other DNA sequences encoding the same CDR3. The V gene is TRBV18, the J gene TRBJ1-1; D is possibly TRBD1 (6 bases). V was trimmed by 0 bases and J by 1 base, leaving 9 bases between them. Germline assignment: CDR1 KGHSH and CDR2 LQKENI. This CDR3 has 15 amino acids. The CDR3 spells CASSPPTGQNTEAFF. CDR3 DNA: TGTGCCAGCTCACCACCCACAGGGCAGAACACTGAAGCTTTCTTT.

Comment on this clone: The same CDR3 arises from other DNA sequences in this sample as well. CDR3 bases: TGTGCCATTGGGACAGGGGGGAATCAGCCCCAGCATTTT. It specifies CAIGTGGNQPQHF. The J gene is TRBJ1-5, the V gene TRBV10-3, with TRBD1 identical over 11 bases. V gave up 9 bases and J gave up 4 bases; unmatched junction bases: 2. The CDR3 has 13 amino acids. Per germline, CDR1 ENHRY and CDR2 SYGVKD.

The chain recombines TRBV6-5 with TRBJ1-6; D not certain. Trimming shortened V by 2 bases and J by 5 bases, and 7 bases separated the two germline ends. This CDR3 has 14 amino acids. In germline, CDR1 is MNHEY, CDR2 SVGAGI. CDR3 DNA sequence: TGTGCCAGCAGTTACCGCGGGAATAATTCACCCCTCCACTTT. Amino acids: CASSYRGNNSPLHF.

The genes are TRBV7-2 and TRBJ1-5; 9 nucleotides agree with TRBD1. V was pared by 0 bases and J by 3 bases, with 3 bases of the junction left unmatched. The CDR3 is 16 amino acids. Germline V gives CDR1 SGHTA, CDR2 FQGNSA. The CDR3 loop reads CASSLAGTGYNQPQHF. The CDR3, as DNA: TGTGCCAGCAGCTTAGCTGGGACAGGGTACAATCAGCCCCAGCATTTT.

The chain carries TRBV2 and TRBJ1-5, with unresolved D. Germline V lookup: CDR1 SNHLY, CDR2 FYNNEI. CDR3 length: 13 amino acids. Trimming took off 7 bases at V and 4 bases at J, with 11 bases between the two ends. CDR3 loop: CASKVRGNQPQHF. The CDR3 DNA reads TGTGCCAGCAAGGTTAGAGGGAATCAGCCCCAGCATTTT.

The chain joins TRBV5-1 to TRBJ2-5; no reliable D call. This CDR3 contains 13 residues. V lost 7 bases, J lost 2 bases, and 12 bases lay in between. CDR1 SGHRS and CDR2 YFSETQ come from the germline V gene. The CDR3 is CASRQRVQETQYF. CDR3 DNA: TGCGCCAGCCGACAACGGGTTCAAGAGACCCAGTACTTC.

V is TRBV19 and J is TRBJ2-4, with D possibly matching TRBD1 (7 bases). Trimming removed 4 bases from V and 5 bases from J, with 15 bases in between. This CDR3 has 15 residues. Germline lookup yields CDR1 LNHDA and CDR2 SQIVND (reference sequence). The CDR3 DNA follows: TGTGCCAGTAGTAACCTTCCCAGGGGGGAAAACATTCAGTACTTC. Protein: CASSNLPRGENIQYF.

The chain links TRBV19 to TRBJ1-4; TRBD1 aligns across 7 bases. This CDR3 region has 14 residues. The trim removed 6 bases at V and 4 bases at J, leaving 5 bases unmatched. Germline assignment: CDR1 LNHDA and CDR2 SQIVND (reference sequence). The CDR3 region has the DNA TGTGCCAGTAGCAACAGGGGCGGTAATGAAAAACTGTTTTTT. Its protein product is CASSNRGGNEKLFF. Looking up the rest from reference TRBV19 and TRBJ1-4 gives the full variable domain: DGGITQSPKYLFRKEGQNVTLSCEQNLNHDAMYWYRQDPGQGLRLIYYSQIVNDFQKGDIAEGYSVSREKKESFPLTVTSAQKNPTAFYLCASSNRGGNEKLFFGSGTQLSVL.

The table lists this clone with a count of one. CDR3: CASSLASTDTQYF. In DNA form, the CDR3 reads TGTGCCAGCAGTTTGGCAAGCACAGATACGCAGTATTTT. The V call is TRBV27, the J call TRBJ2-3; D unclear. This CDR3 is 13 amino acids long. Between the trimmed V and J ends, which lost 3 bases and 0 bases, there was a span of 4 bases. Germline V gene data show CDR1 as MNHEY and CDR2 as SMNVEV (reference sequence).

The genes are TRBV30 and TRBJ1-4; no clear D gene. Trimming stripped 2 bases from V and 0 bases from J, with 13 bases between. Germline CDR1 is GTSNPN and CDR2 is SVGIG (reference sequence). The CDR3 has 16 residues. This CDR3 is CAWSPLLVATNEKLFF. DNA of the CDR3: TGTGCCTGGAGTCCACTCTTAGTTGCAACTAATGAAAAACTGTTTTTT.

The CDR3 coding sequence is TGTGCCAGCAGCCAAGGGCAGGGGGCCAGATCACCCCTCCACTTT. Protein product: CASSQGQGARSPLHF. V is TRBV3-1 (or the pseudogene TRBV3-2) and J is TRBJ1-6; 8 nucleotides align to TRBD1. Germline V gene data show CDR1 as LGHDT and CDR2 as YNNKEL (reference sequence). With V trimmed by 1 base and J by 10 bases, 6 bases remained unmatched. The CDR3 length is 15 residues.

This clone appeared a few times. The rearrangement uses TRBV5-4 and TRBJ2-2; 8 bases line up with TRBD1. The V and J ends lost 4 bases and 1 base, in that order; junction bases with no gene match: 3. From germline, CDR1 is SGHNT and CDR2 YYREEE (reference sequence). This CDR3 is 15 amino acids long. This CDR3 reads CASSGGTGNTGELFF. The CDR3 coding sequence is TGTGCCAGCAGCGGGGGGACAGGGAACACCGGGGAGCTGTTTTTT.